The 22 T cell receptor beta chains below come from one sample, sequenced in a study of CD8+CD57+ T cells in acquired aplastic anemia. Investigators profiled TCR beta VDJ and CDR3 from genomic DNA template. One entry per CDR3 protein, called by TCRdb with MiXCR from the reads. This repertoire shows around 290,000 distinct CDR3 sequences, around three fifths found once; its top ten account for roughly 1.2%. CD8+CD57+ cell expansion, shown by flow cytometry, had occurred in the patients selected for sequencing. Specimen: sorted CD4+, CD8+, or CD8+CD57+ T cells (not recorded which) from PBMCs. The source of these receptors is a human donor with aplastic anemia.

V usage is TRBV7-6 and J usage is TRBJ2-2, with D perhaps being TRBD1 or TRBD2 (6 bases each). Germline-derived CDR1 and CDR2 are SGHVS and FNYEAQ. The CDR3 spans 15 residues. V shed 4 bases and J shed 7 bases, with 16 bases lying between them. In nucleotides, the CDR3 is TGTGCCAGCAGCTCCTGGGGGGCGCAAGACGGGGAGCTGTTTTTT. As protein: CASSSWGAQDGELFF.

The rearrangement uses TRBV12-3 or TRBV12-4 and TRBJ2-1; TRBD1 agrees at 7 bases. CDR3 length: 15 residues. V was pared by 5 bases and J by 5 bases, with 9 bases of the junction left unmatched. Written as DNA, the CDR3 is TGTGCCAGCAGTCTCAGACAGGGTACCCACAATGAGCAGTTCTTC. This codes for CASSLRQGTHNEQFF.

DNA of the CDR3: TGCGCCAGCAGCGACGGTATCTCTGGAAACACCATATATTTT. The encoded protein is CASSDGISGNTIYF. The V and J genes are TRBV4-1 and TRBJ1-3; D remains ambiguous. Deletions cut 5 bases from V and 0 bases from J, with 8 bases between. The CDR3 length is 14 residues. Germline-derived CDR1 and CDR2 are MGHRA and YSYEKL.

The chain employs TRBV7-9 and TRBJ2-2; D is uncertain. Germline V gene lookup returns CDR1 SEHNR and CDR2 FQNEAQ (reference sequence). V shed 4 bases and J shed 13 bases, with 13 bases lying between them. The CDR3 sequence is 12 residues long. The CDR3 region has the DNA TGTGCCAGCAGCTCCAACCATCGTGTGCTGTTTTTT. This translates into CASSSNHRVLFF.

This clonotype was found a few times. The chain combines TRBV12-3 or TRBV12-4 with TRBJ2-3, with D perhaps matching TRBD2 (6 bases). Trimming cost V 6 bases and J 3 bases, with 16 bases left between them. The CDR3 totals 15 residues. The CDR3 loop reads CASSRLVAGTDTQYF. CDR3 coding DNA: TGTGCCAGCAGCCGACTAGTCGCGGGGACAGATACGCAGTATTTT.

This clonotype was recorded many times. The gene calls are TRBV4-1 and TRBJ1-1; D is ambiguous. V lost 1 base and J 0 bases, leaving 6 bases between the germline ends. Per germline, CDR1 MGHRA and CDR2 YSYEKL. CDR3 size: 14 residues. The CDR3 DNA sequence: TGCGCCAGCAGCCAAGCTACAGTGAACACTGAAGCTTTCTTT. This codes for CASSQATVNTEAFF.

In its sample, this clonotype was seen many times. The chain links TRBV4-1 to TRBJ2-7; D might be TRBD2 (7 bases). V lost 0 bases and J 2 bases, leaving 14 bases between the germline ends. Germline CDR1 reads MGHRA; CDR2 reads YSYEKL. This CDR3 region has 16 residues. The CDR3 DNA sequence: TGCGCCAGCAGCCAAGAAGGGGGGGGATCCCCCTACGAGCAGTACTTC. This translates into CASSQEGGGSPYEQYF.

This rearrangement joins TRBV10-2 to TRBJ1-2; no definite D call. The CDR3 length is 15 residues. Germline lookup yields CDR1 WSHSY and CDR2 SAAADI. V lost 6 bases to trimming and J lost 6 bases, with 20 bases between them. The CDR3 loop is CASSFGYTSTDGYTF. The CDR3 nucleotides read TGCGCCAGCAGCTTCGGGTACACCTCGACCGATGGCTACACCTTC.

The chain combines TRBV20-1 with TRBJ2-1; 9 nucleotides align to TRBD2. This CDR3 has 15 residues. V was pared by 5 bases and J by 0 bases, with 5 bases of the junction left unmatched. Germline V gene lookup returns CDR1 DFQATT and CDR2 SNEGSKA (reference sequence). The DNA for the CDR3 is TGCAGTGCTTTCCGTAGCGGGAGCTCCTACAATGAGCAGTTCTTC. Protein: CSAFRSGSSYNEQFF.

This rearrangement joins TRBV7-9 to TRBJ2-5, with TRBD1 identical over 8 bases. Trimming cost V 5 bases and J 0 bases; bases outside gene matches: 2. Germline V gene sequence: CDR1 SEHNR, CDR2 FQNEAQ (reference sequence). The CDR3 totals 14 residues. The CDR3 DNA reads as TGTGCCAGCAGCCCGGACAGGGACCAAGAGACCCAGTACTTC. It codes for CASSPDRDQETQYF.

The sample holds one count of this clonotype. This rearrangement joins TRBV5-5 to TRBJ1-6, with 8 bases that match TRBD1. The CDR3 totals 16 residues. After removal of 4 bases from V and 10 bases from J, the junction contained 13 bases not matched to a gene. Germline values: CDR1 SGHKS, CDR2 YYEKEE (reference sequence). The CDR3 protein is CASSPGDRSAGSPLHF. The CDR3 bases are TGTGCCAGCAGCCCAGGGGACAGGTCGGCCGGCTCACCCCTCCACTTT.

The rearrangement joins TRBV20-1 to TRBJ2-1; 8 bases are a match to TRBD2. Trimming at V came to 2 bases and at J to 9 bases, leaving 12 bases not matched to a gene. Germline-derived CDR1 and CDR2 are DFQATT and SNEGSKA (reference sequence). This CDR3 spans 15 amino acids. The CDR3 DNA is TGCAGTGCTAGACTGCCGATAGCGGGATTAAGTGAGCAGTTCTTC. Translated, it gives CSARLPIAGLSEQFF.

The CDR3 coding sequence is TGTGCCAGCAGTGGGGGGAGCAGGGGTGGGTACGAGCAGTACTTC. The encoded protein is CASSGGSRGGYEQYF. The chain recombines TRBV25-1 with TRBJ2-7, with TRBD1 as a possible D gene (6 bases). V lost 4 bases to trimming and J lost 4 bases, with 17 bases between them. The CDR3 totals 15 residues. Germline CDR1 and CDR2: MGHDK and SYGVNS.

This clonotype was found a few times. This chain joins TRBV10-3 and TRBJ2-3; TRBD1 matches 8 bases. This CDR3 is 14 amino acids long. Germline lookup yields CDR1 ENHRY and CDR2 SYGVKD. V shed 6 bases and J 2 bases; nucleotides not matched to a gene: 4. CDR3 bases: TGTGCCATCAGCCGGGACAGGAACACAGATACGCAGTATTTT. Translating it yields CAISRDRNTDTQYF.

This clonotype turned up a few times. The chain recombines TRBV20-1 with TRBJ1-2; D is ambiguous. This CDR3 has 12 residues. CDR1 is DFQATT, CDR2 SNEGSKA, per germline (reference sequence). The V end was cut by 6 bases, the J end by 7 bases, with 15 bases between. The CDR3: CSAASVGFGYTF. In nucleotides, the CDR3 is TGCAGTGCCGCGTCGGTTGGCTTTGGCTACACCTTC.

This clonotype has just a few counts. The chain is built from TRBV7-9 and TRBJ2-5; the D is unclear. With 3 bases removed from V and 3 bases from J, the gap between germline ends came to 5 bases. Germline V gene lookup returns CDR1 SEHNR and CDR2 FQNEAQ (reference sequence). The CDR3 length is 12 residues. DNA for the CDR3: TGTGCCAGCAGCTTGATGGAAGAGACCCAGTACTTC. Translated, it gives CASSLMEETQYF.

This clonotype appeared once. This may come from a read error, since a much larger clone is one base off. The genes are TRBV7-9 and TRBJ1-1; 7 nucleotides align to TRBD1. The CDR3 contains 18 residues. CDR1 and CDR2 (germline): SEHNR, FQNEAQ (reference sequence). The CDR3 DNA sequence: TGCGCCAGCAGCCAAGGTTGGAGACAGGGTCTGAGGGGCACTGAAGCTTTCTTT. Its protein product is CASSQGWRQGLRGTEAFF.

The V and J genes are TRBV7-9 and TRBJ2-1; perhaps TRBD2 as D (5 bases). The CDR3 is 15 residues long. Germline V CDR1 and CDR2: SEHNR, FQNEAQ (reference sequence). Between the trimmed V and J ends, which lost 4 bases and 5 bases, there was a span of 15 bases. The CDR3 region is CASSSPGSTNNEQFF. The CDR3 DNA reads TGTGCCAGCAGCTCACCGGGATCCACTAACAATGAGCAGTTCTTC.

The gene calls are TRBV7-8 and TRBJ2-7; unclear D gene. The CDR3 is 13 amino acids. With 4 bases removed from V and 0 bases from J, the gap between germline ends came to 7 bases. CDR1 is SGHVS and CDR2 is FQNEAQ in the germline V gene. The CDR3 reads CASSWVGSYEQYF. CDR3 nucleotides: TGTGCCAGCAGCTGGGTGGGCTCCTACGAGCAGTACTTC.

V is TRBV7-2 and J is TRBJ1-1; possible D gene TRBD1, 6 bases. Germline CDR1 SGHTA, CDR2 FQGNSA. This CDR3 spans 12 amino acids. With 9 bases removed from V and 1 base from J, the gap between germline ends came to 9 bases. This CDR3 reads CASLTGNTEAFF. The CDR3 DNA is TGTGCCAGTTTGACAGGGAACACTGAAGCTTTCTTT.

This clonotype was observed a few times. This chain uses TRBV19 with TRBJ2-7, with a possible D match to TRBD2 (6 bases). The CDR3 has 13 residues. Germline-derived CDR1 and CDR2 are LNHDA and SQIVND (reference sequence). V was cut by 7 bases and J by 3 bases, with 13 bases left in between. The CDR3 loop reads CASTQPGLYEQYF. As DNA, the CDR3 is TGTGCCAGTACCCAACCGGGACTCTACGAGCAGTACTTC.

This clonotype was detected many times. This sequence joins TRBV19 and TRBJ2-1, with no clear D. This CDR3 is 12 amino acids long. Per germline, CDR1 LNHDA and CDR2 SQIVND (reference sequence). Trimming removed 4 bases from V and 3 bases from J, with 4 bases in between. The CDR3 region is CASSKYYNEQFF. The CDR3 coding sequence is TGTGCCAGTAGTAAATACTACAATGAGCAGTTCTTC.